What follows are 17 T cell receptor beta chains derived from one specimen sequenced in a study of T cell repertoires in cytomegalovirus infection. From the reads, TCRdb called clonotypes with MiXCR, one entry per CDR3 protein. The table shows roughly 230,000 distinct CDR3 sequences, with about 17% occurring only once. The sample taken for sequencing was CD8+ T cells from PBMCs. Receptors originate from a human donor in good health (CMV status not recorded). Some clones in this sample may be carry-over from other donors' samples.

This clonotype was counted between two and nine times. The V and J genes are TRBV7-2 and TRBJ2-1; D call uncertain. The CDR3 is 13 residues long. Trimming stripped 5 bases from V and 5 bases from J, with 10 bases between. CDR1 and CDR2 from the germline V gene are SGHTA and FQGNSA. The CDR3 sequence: CASSQLRDNEQFF. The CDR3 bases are TGTGCCAGCAGCCAGCTTAGGGACAATGAGCAGTTCTTC. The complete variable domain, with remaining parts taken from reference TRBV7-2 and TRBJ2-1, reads GAGVSQSPSNKVTEKGKDVELRCDPISGHTALYWYRQSLGQGLEFLIYFQGNSAPDKSGLPSDRFSAERTGGSVSTLTIQRTQQEDSAVYLCASSQLRDNEQFFGPGTRLTVL.

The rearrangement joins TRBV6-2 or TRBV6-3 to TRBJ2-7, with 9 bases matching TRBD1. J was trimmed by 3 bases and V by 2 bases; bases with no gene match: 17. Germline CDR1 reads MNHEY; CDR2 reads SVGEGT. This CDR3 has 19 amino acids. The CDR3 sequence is CASSYPRWDRVPTDYEQYF. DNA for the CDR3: TGTGCCAGCAGTTACCCTCGGTGGGACAGGGTCCCTACCGACTACGAGCAGTACTTC.

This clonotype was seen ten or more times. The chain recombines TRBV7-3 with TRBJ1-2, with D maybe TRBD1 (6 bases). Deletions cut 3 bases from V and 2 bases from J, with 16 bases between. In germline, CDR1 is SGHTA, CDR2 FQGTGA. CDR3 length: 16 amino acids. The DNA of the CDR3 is TGTGCCAGCAGCTTCGGGGGCGGACCGACGAACTATGGCTACACCTTC. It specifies CASSFGGGPTNYGYTF.

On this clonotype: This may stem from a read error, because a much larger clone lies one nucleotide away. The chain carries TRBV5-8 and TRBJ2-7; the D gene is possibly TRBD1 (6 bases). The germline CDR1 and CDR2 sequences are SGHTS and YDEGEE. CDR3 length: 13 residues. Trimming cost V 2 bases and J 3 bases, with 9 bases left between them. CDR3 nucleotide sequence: TGTGCCAGCAGCTTTGGACAGCGCTACGAGCAGTACTTC. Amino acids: CASSFGQRYEQYF.

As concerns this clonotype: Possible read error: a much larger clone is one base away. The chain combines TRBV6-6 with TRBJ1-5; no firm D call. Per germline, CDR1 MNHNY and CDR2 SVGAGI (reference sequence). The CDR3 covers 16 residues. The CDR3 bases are TGTGCCGGCAGTTACCCTTTGCAGGACGGCAATCAGCCCCAGCATTTT. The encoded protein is CAGSYPLQDGNQPQHF.

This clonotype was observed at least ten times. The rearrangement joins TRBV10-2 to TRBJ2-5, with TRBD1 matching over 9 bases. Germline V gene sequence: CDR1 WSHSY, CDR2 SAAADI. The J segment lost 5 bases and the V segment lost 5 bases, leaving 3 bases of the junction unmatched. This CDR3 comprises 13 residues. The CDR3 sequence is CASSRDRDETQYF. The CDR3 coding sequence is TGCGCCAGCAGTCGGGACAGGGATGAGACCCAGTACTTC.

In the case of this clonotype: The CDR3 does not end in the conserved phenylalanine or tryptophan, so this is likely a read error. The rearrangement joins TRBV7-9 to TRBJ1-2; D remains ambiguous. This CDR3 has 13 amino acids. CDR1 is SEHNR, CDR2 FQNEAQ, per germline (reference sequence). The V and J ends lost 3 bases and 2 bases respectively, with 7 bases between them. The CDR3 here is CASSFQSNYGYTL. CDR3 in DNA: TGTGCCAGCAGCTTTCAGAGCAACTATGGCTACACCCTC.

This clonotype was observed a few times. This CDR3 reads CASSPTRGHLEAFF. The CDR3 nucleotides read TGTGCCAGCAGCCCGACCAGGGGGCACTTGGAAGCTTTCTTT. The chain employs TRBV13 and TRBJ1-1; 8 nucleotides line up with TRBD1. Germline V gene sequence: CDR1 PRHDT, CDR2 FYEKMQ (reference sequence). This CDR3 comprises 14 residues. V shed 5 bases and J 8 bases; nucleotides not matched to a gene: 10.

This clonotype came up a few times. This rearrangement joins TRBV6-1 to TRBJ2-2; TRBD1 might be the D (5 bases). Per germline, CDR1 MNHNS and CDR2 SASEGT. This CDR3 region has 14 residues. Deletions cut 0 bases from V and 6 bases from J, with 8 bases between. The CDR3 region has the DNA TGTGCCAGCAGTGAAGCGCACAGGCCCGGGGAGCTGTTTTTT. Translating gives CASSEAHRPGELFF.

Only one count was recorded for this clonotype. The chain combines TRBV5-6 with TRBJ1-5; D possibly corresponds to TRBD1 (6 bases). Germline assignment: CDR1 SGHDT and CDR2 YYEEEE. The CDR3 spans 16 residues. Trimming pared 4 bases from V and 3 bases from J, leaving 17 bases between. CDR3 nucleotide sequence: TGTGCCAGCAGCGCCCTTGGACAGCCCTACAATCAGCCCCAGCATTTT. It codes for CASSALGQPYNQPQHF.

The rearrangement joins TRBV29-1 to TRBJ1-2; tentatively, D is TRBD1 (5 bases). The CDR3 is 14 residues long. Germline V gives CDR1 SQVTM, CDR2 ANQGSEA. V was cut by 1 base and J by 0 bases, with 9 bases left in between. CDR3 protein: CSVEGRGANYGYTF. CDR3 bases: TGCAGCGTTGAAGGACGGGGGGCTAACTATGGCTACACCTTC.

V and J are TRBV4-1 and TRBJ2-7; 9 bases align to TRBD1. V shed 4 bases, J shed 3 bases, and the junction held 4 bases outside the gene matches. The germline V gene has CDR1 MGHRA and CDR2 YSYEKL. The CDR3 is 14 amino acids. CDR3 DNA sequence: TGCGCCAGCAGCCCACGGGGACAGGGCTACGAGCAGTACTTC. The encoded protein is CASSPRGQGYEQYF.

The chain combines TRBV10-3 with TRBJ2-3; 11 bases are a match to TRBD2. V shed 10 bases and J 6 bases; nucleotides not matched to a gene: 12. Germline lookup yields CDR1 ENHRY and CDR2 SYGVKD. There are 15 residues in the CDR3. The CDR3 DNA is TGTGCCACCGAGATTAGCGGGGGGGCGTCGGATACGCAGTATTTT. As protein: CATEISGGASDTQYF.

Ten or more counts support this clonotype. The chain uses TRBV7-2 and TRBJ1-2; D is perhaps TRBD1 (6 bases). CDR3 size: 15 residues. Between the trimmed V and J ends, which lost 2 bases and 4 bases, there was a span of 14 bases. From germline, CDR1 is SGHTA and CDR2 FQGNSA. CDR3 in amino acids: CASSLRDKDIYGYTF. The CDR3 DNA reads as TGTGCCAGCAGCTTACGGGACAAGGACATCTATGGCTACACCTTC.

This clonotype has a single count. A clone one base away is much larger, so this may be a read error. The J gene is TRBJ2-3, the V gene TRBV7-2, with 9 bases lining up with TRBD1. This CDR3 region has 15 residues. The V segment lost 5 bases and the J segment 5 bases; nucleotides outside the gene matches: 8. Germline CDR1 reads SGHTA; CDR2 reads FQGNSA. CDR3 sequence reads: CASSQRGTGKDTQYF. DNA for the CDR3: TGTGCCAGCAGCCAGAGGGGGACAGGGAAAGATACGCAGTATTTT. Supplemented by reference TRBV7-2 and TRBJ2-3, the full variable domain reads GAGVSQSPSNKVTEKGKDVELRCDPISGHTALYWYRQSLGQGLEFLIYFQGNSAPDKSGLPSDRFSAERTGGSVSTLTIQRTQQEDSAVYLCASSQRGTGKDTQYFGPGTRLTVL.

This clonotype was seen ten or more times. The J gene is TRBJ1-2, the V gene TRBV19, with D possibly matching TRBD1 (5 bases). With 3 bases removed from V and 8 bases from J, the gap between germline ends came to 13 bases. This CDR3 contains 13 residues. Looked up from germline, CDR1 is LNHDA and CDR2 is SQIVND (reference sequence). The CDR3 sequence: CASSMGPLGGYTF. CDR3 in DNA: TGTGCCAGTAGTATGGGACCCCTGGGAGGCTACACCTTC. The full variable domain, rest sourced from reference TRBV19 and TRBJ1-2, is DGGITQSPKYLFRKEGQNVTLSCEQNLNHDAMYWYRQDPGQGLRLIYYSQIVNDFQKGDIAEGYSVSREKKESFPLTVTSAQKNPTAFYLCASSMGPLGGYTFGSGTRLTVV.

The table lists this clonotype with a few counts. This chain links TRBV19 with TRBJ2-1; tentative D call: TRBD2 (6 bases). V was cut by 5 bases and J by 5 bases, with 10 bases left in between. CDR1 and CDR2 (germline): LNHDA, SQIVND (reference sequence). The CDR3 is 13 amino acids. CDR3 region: CASSPTSHNEQFF. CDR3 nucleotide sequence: TGTGCCAGTAGTCCGACTAGTCACAATGAGCAGTTCTTC.